Reported below is one TCR beta chain. These data come from a study of blood T cell repertoires in COVID-19. Across the study: Material from acute and convalescent COVID-19 was sourced from the United States, Italy and Spain.

In the original workflow: For nucleated cells, counts were estimated from reference gene primer amplification. The table came from immunoSEQ multiplex PCR; TCRdb's copy has only in-frame clones and leaves some out. D and trimming were read from the DNA, whereas the V and J calls and clone size are those reported in that table. This sample has roughly 250,000 clones; approximately 82% occur once, and the top ten carry roughly 8.7%. This TCR came from a man aged 35-49 years with active or convalescent COVID-19. Source material: peripheral blood.

CDR3 residues: CASSLGGQFNQPQHF. The CDR3 nucleotides are TGTGCCAGCAGCTTAGGAGGACAGTTCAATCAGCCCCAGCATTTT. V usage is TRBV7-8 and J usage is TRBJ1-5, with D maybe TRBD1 (6 bases). Germline V gene lookup returns CDR1 SGHVS and CDR2 FQNEAQ. This CDR3 has 15 residues. The germline V and J ends were trimmed by 1 base and 3 bases, with 10 bases remaining between them.